Detailed here is one T cell receptor (beta chain). The antigen is undetermined. This entry comes from a study of cytomegalovirus exposure and HLA in healthy donors. Study outcomes and limitations: Associated with cytomegalovirus, according to the listing, were 170 or so TCR beta chains. The CMV antigen specificity of a few CMV-associated chains was confirmed through in vitro analysis.

The CDR3 is 12 residues long. CDR1 and CDR2 from the germline V gene are WNHNN and SYGVQD (reference sequence). V lost 11 bases and J lost 5; bases outside the gene matches: 9. The PCR employed 60 Vbeta primers together with 13 Jbeta primers. Sequenced by immunoSEQ multiplex PCR; TCRdb stores in-frame clones only, minus some. The top ten hold 3% of the sample, which has 140,000 to 150,000 clones, around 84% seen once. This chain connects TRBV10-1 to TRBJ2-7; 7 bases are shared with TRBD2. This receptor was taken from a man aged 40-55 years in good health and CMV-seropositive. Sequenced: PBMCs. The CDR3 spells CAAAGEDDEQYF. The CDR3 coding sequence is TGCGCCGCCGCGGGAGAAGACGACGAGCAGTACTTC.